This TCR beta chain is drawn from a study of blood T cell repertoires in COVID-19. As for the study in general: Sites across the United States, Italy and Spain contributed samples from acute and convalescent COVID-19. T cells, B-cell-depleted T cells, or PBMCs supplied cDNA or gDNA.

In the study's own analysis: Amplification of reference gene primers was used by the study to estimate nucleated cell counts. Produced via immunoSEQ multiplex PCR; TCRdb's table is partial and in-frame only. The V and J calls and the clone size are those of that table, but D and trimming were determined from the DNA. The data hold around 230,000 clones, with around four fifths observed a single time. CDR1 and CDR2 from the germline V gene are SNHLY and FYNNEI. Losses at the gene ends were 4 bases for V and 3 bases for J; bases not matched to a gene: 9. CDR3 length: 17 amino acids. The V call is TRBV2, the J call TRBJ2-1, with 10 bases lining up with TRBD1. The sequencing sample was made of peripheral blood. This clonotype was obtained from a woman aged 45 to 65 with acute or convalescent COVID-19. CDR3 residues: CASSGQGASTVYNEQFF. Written as DNA, the CDR3 is TGTGCCAGCAGTGGACAGGGGGCGAGTACCGTCTACAATGAGCAGTTCTTC.